This T cell receptor beta chain was identified during a study of cytomegalovirus exposure and HLA in healthy donors. Turning to the study itself: An earlier analysis identified approximately 110 million unique TCR beta sequences in 150 million to 200 million T cells. Whole-study results and caveats: Roughly uniform sequencing depth across donors was assumed, possibly incorrectly. It was reported that TCR beta sequences correctly inferred the HLA-A and HLA-B alleles for most subjects. DRB1 had the most TCR associations and HLA-C the fewest, a later analysis found, with rates varying by HLA locus.

Turning to this clone: Its antigen is not identified.

The PCR employed 60 Vbeta primers together with 13 Jbeta primers. Using immunoSEQ multiplex PCR, the repertoire was profiled, and TCRdb retains in-frame clones only, with some absent. Here the sample spans a few hundred thousand clones, about 74% being singletons. Germline values: CDR1 MNHNS, CDR2 SASEGT. The CDR3 consists of 14 residues. Trimming removed 6 bases at V and 3 bases at J, with 14 bases between. The sequenced sample consisted of PBMCs. The receptor's source is a woman aged 25 to 45 in good health and CMV-seronegative. The rearrangement links TRBV6-1 to TRBJ1-1; perhaps TRBD1 as D (6 bases). CDR3 nucleotide sequence: TGTGCCAGCAGAACAGGGATCATAGACACTGAAGCTTTCTTT. Its translation: CASRTGIIDTEAFF.